The 27 T cell receptor beta chains reported below all come from one sample, sequenced in a study of cytomegalovirus exposure and HLA in healthy donors. PCR amplification relied on 60 Vbeta primers (plus 13 Jbeta primers). The data were produced by immunoSEQ multiplex PCR, yet TCRdb's version contains in-frame clones alone and is incomplete. The sample lists about 180,000 clones; 75% to 85% were seen once. The sequenced sample consisted of PBMCs. The receptors here all came from a man aged 18 to 29 in good health and CMV-seronegative.

The chain uses TRBV27 and TRBJ1-5, with D unclear. Germline V gene lookup returns CDR1 MNHEY and CDR2 SMNVEV (reference sequence). The germline V and J ends were trimmed by 1 base and 1 base, with 8 bases remaining between them. The CDR3 spans 15 residues. CDR3 nucleotide sequence: TGTGCCAGCAGTTTATTCGGAGGGAGCAATCAGCCCCAGCATTTT. Its protein is CASSLFGGSNQPQHF.

The rearrangement joins TRBV28 to TRBJ2-7; 8 positions agree with TRBD1. CDR3 length: 14 amino acids. Germline V CDR1 and CDR2: MDHEN, SYDVKM. Trimming removed 6 bases from V and 3 bases from J; junction bases left unmatched: 7. CDR3 region: CASRGQASVYEQYF. The CDR3 region has the DNA TGTGCCAGCAGGGGACAGGCCTCAGTCTACGAGCAGTACTTC.

V usage is TRBV7-8 and J usage is TRBJ2-7; 10 bases are shared with TRBD1. The CDR3 loop spans 15 amino acids. Unmatched junction bases numbered 6, after V lost 3 bases and J lost 4 bases. Germline V CDR1 and CDR2: SGHVS, FQNEAQ. The CDR3 is CASSFSTGGAYEQYF. DNA for the CDR3: TGTGCCAGCAGCTTCTCGACAGGGGGCGCGTACGAGCAGTACTTC. The variable domain in full, completed from reference TRBV7-8 and TRBJ2-7, reads GAGVSQSPRYKVAKRGQDVALRCDPISGHVSLFWYQQALGQGPEFLTYFQNEAQLDKSGLPSDRFFAERPEGSVSTLKIQRTQQEDSAVYLCASSFSTGGAYEQYFGPGTRLTVT.

The chain employs TRBV2 and TRBJ2-3; 9 bases align to TRBD1. The V segment lost 5 bases and the J segment 3 bases; nucleotides outside the gene matches: 9. The CDR3 has 16 residues. Germline CDR1 and CDR2: SNHLY and FYNNEI. The CDR3, as DNA: TGTGCCAGCAGTTACGGGACAGGGAAGTATACAGATACGCAGTATTTT. This gives the protein CASSYGTGKYTDTQYF.

The chain recombines TRBV6-4 with TRBJ2-2, with 9 bases lining up with TRBD2. The J segment lost 7 bases and the V segment lost 2 bases, leaving 2 bases of the junction unmatched. Germline CDR1 reads MRHNA; CDR2 reads SNTAGT. The CDR3 spans 14 residues. CDR3 in amino acids: CASSDLAGSGELFF. Written as DNA, the CDR3 is TGTGCCAGCAGTGACCTAGCGGGGAGCGGGGAGCTGTTTTTT.

The rearrangement uses TRBV19 and TRBJ2-6; perhaps TRBD1 as D (6 bases). There are 17 residues in the CDR3. Trimming took 7 bases from V and 1 from J, leaving 17 bases between them. CDR1 and CDR2 from the germline V gene are LNHDA and SQIVND (reference sequence). The CDR3, as DNA: TGTGCCAGTAAGGGGGAAATTTCCTCTTCTGGGGCCAACGTCCTGACTTTC. Protein: CASKGEISSSGANVLTF.

This clone was seen a few times. The same CDR3 arises from other DNA sequences in this sample as well. The chain has TRBV2 and TRBJ2-5; a weak D match, TRBD2 (5 bases). Germline CDR1 SNHLY, CDR2 FYNNEI. Trimming stripped 3 bases from V and 5 bases from J, with 7 bases between. The CDR3 extends over 12 amino acids. In nucleotides, the CDR3 is TGTGCCAGCAGTGAGTCGGGGGAGACCCAGTACTTC. This encodes CASSESGETQYF.

V usage is TRBV7-8 and J usage is TRBJ1-5, with 7 nucleotides matching TRBD1. Germline V gene sequence: CDR1 SGHVS, CDR2 FQNEAQ. Germline trimming cut 6 bases from V and 3 bases from J; bases unmatched to any gene: 8. The CDR3 consists of 15 residues. The CDR3 DNA is TGTGCCAGCAGTGGAAGACAGGGTCTCAATCAGCCCCAGCATTTT. Its protein product is CASSGRQGLNQPQHF.

This chain connects TRBV6-1 to TRBJ2-5; tentative D call: TRBD2 (5 bases). Germline CDR1 reads MNHNS; CDR2 reads SASEGT. This CDR3 is built from 13 residues. V dropped 9 bases and J dropped 5 bases, with 16 bases sitting between them. The CDR3 loop reads CASIKQRGETQYF. CDR3 DNA sequence: TGTGCCAGTATTAAACAGCGCGGGGAGACCCAGTACTTC.

This clone was seen a handful of times. The chain carries TRBV29-1 and TRBJ1-1; 8 bases fit TRBD1. This CDR3 has 12 amino acids. V gave up 5 bases and J gave up 1 base; unmatched junction bases: 0. The germline V gene encodes CDR1 SQVTM and CDR2 ANQGSEA. The CDR3 DNA is TGCAGCGTTCAGGGGGCGAACACTGAAGCTTTCTTT. It specifies CSVQGANTEAFF.

This clone has only a few counts. The genes are TRBV28 and TRBJ2-7; TRBD2 is a possible D gene (5 bases). The V end lost 0 bases, the J end lost 0 bases, and 9 bases lay between the germline ends. The germline V gene encodes CDR1 MDHEN and CDR2 SYDVKM. The CDR3 sequence is 15 residues long. The CDR3 protein is CASSLWLGSSYEQYF. CDR3 DNA sequence: TGTGCCAGCAGTTTATGGCTGGGGAGCTCCTACGAGCAGTACTTC.

The sample holds a few counts of this clone. The chain recombines TRBV28 with TRBJ2-2; D not resolved. V was trimmed by 4 bases and J by 0 bases, leaving 15 bases between them. This CDR3 is built from 17 residues. CDR1 is MDHEN and CDR2 is SYDVKM in the germline V gene. The CDR3 DNA follows: TGTGCCAGCAGTTCCCCCCCCTCCGTATCGAACACCGGGGAGCTGTTTTTT. Translation: CASSSPPSVSNTGELFF.

This chain uses TRBV5-5 with TRBJ2-7, with 8 bases identical to TRBD2. The germline V gene encodes CDR1 SGHKS and CDR2 YYEKEE (reference sequence). The CDR3 contains 14 residues. J lost 5 bases, V lost 2 bases, and 6 bases had no gene match. CDR3 sequence: CASSFPGGYHEQYF. In nucleotides, the CDR3 is TGTGCCAGCAGCTTCCCGGGGGGGTACCACGAGCAGTACTTC.

This chain joins TRBV4-2 and TRBJ1-6; TRBD1 aligns across 7 bases. The trim removed 4 bases at V and 5 bases at J, leaving 2 bases unmatched. The CDR3 has 14 residues. CDR1 is LGHNA and CDR2 is YNFKEQ in the germline V gene. This CDR3 reads CASSPQGNNSPLHF. Here the CDR3 DNA reads TGTGCCAGCAGCCCACAGGGGAATAATTCACCCCTCCACTTT.

The chain joins TRBV5-4 to TRBJ1-4, with TRBD1 matching 11 bases. The germline V gene encodes CDR1 SGHNT and CDR2 YYREEE (reference sequence). V shed 4 bases and J 6 bases; nucleotides not matched to a gene: 5. The CDR3 spans 15 residues. CDR3 DNA: TGTGCCAGCAGCCCGGACAGGGGGCGACATGAAAAACTGTTTTTT. It yields the protein CASSPDRGRHEKLFF.

This chain links TRBV21-1 with TRBJ1-1; the D segment call TRBD1 is taken from the table without a DNA check. TRBV21-1 is annotated as a pseudogene. The CDR3 runs 16 residues. CDR3 loop: CASSKVGAGENTEAFF. DNA of the CDR3: TGTGCCAGCAGCAAAGTAGGGGCAGGAGAGAACACTGAAGCTTTCTTT.

The chain couples TRBV27 to TRBJ2-7, with D possibly TRBD2 on 6 matching bases. Germline CDR1 reads MNHEY; CDR2 reads SMNVEV (reference sequence). The germline V and J ends were trimmed by 6 bases and 3 bases, with 18 bases remaining between them. The CDR3 has 15 amino acids. The CDR3 reads CASSSRDSGYYEQYF. For the CDR3, the DNA is TGTGCCAGCAGCTCCCGGGATAGCGGATACTACGAGCAGTACTTC.

This sequence joins TRBV28 and TRBJ1-5, with 7 nucleotides matching TRBD1. CDR3 size: 16 residues. Germline values: CDR1 MDHEN, CDR2 SYDVKM. V was pared by 7 bases and J by 3 bases, with 12 bases of the junction left unmatched. The CDR3 DNA sequence: TGTGCCAGCACCCGCCCCCGGACAGGAAACAATCAGCCCCAGCATTTT. This encodes CASTRPRTGNNQPQHF.

This clone was observed a handful of times. V is TRBV18 and J is TRBJ2-1; no definite D call. There are 10 residues in the CDR3. Trimming shortened V by 6 bases and J by 7 bases, and 4 bases separated the two germline ends. Germline V gene data show CDR1 as KGHSH and CDR2 as LQKENI. CDR3 DNA sequence: TGTGCCAGCTCGGAGAATGAGCAGTTCTTC. Residues: CASSENEQFF. Looking up the rest from reference TRBV18 and TRBJ2-1 gives the full variable domain: NAGVMQNPRHLVRRRGQEARLRCSPMKGHSHVYWYRQLPEEGLKFMVYLQKENIIDESGMPKERFSAEFPKEGPSILRIQQVVRGDSAAYFCASSENEQFFGPGTRLTVL.

The V and J genes are TRBV19 and TRBJ1-5; D is uncertain. This CDR3 has 15 amino acids. Trimming removed 5 bases from V and 0 bases from J, with 11 bases in between. Germline V gene data show CDR1 as LNHDA and CDR2 as SQIVND (reference sequence). CDR3 in DNA: TGTGCCAGTAGTCCCCTAGTCCTTAGCAATCAGCCCCAGCATTTT. This encodes CASSPLVLSNQPQHF.

The V call is TRBV2, the J call TRBJ2-1; possible D gene TRBD1, 5 bases. The CDR3 runs to 15 residues. The V end lost 7 bases, the J end lost 2 bases, and 15 bases lay between the germline ends. The germline V gene has CDR1 SNHLY and CDR2 FYNNEI. The CDR3, as DNA: TGTGCCAGCATGAGCAGGGAAAACGCCTACAATGAGCAGTTCTTC. This translates into CASMSRENAYNEQFF. The full variable domain, its missing parts supplied by reference TRBV2 and TRBJ2-1, is EPEVTQTPSHQVTQMGQEVILRCVPISNHLYFYWYRQILGQKVEFLVSFYNNEISEKSEIFDDQFSVERPDGSNFTLKIRSTKLEDSAMYFCASMSRENAYNEQFFGPGTRLTVL.

The CDR3 protein is CASSPGGEKLFF. The CDR3, as DNA: TGTGCCAGCAGCCCAGGAGGTGAAAAACTGTTTTTT. The chain couples TRBV9 to TRBJ1-4; unclear D gene. The V and J ends lost 4 bases and 7 bases respectively, with 8 bases between them. The CDR3 runs to 12 residues. CDR1 and CDR2 from the germline V gene are SGDLS and YYNGEE.

The rearrangement links TRBV18 to TRBJ2-7, with D maybe TRBD2 (5 bases). The germline V gene has CDR1 KGHSH and CDR2 LQKENI. The CDR3 spans 13 residues. V lost 6 bases to trimming and J lost 3 bases, with 12 bases between them. In DNA form, the CDR3 reads TGTGCCAGCTCGCCGGGATCCAACTACGAGCAGTACTTC. Amino acids: CASSPGSNYEQYF. The full variable domain, with the rest looked up from reference TRBV18 and TRBJ2-7, is NAGVMQNPRHLVRRRGQEARLRCSPMKGHSHVYWYRQLPEEGLKFMVYLQKENIIDESGMPKERFSAEFPKEGPSILRIQQVVRGDSAAYFCASSPGSNYEQYFGPGTRLTVT.

The chain has TRBV5-4 and TRBJ2-1; 7 positions agree with TRBD2. The V and J ends lost 4 bases and 8 bases, in that order; junction bases with no gene match: 15. Germline CDR1 SGHNT, CDR2 YYREEE (reference sequence). This CDR3 is 16 amino acids long. The CDR3 DNA sequence: TGTGCCAGCAGCCTGGGGTTTAGCGGGTTGGAAGATGAGCAGTTCTTC. Translating gives CASSLGFSGLEDEQFF.

The J gene is TRBJ1-3, the V gene TRBV6-5, with no clear D. CDR3 length: 13 residues. In germline, CDR1 is MNHEY, CDR2 SVGAGI. Trimming left V 4 bases short and J 5 bases short, with 9 bases between. The CDR3 loop reads CASSLADRNTIYF. The CDR3, as DNA: TGTGCCAGCAGTTTGGCCGATCGAAACACCATATATTTT.

This chain's CDR3 is CASRSQTYEQYF. The CDR3 DNA reads TGTGCCAGCAGGTCCCAAACCTACGAGCAGTACTTC. This chain connects TRBV6-5 to TRBJ2-7; D not certain. CDR3 length: 12 amino acids. CDR1 and CDR2 from the germline V gene are MNHEY and SVGAGI. V dropped 6 bases and J dropped 2 bases, with 8 bases sitting between them.

The chain employs TRBV7-9 and TRBJ1-2; tentatively, D is TRBD1 (5 bases). The germline gives CDR1 SEHNR, CDR2 FQNEAQ (reference sequence). The CDR3 contains 13 residues. V dropped 5 bases and J dropped 4 bases, with 11 bases sitting between them. The CDR3 DNA sequence: TGTGCCAGCAGCGTCCGAGACAGCTATGGCTACACCTTC. Amino acids: CASSVRDSYGYTF.